The T cell receptor (beta chain) under discussion was sequenced for a study of long-term antiretroviral therapy in people with HIV. The immunoSEQ assay was v3.0, run at survey level. Here immunoSEQ multiplex PCR was the method, and the copy in TCRdb shows in-frame clones only, minus some. The data contain about 22,000 clones, roughly 80% of them singletons. The CDR3 runs to 13 residues. V was pared by 3 bases and J by 3 bases, with 8 bases between. Germline V gives CDR1 LNHDA, CDR2 SQIVND (reference sequence). As to this clone: What it recognizes is unknown.

Notes on the study in general: Diversity went up after ART and still fell short of transplant donor controls.

Sample: unsorted PBMCs, taken roughly 4 years after starting antiretroviral therapy. This clonotype was sampled from a man aged 18-30 years with HIV. The chain carries TRBV19 and TRBJ1-2; D remains unclear. CDR3 DNA: TGTGCCAGTAGTATCCTTGAAGACTATGGCTACACCTTC. It specifies CASSILEDYGYTF. Full variable domain (outside the CDR3, taken from reference TRBV19 and TRBJ1-2): DGGITQSPKYLFRKEGQNVTLSCEQNLNHDAMYWYRQDPGQGLRLIYYSQIVNDFQKGDIAEGYSVSREKKESFPLTVTSAQKNPTAFYLCASSILEDYGYTFGSGTRLTVV.